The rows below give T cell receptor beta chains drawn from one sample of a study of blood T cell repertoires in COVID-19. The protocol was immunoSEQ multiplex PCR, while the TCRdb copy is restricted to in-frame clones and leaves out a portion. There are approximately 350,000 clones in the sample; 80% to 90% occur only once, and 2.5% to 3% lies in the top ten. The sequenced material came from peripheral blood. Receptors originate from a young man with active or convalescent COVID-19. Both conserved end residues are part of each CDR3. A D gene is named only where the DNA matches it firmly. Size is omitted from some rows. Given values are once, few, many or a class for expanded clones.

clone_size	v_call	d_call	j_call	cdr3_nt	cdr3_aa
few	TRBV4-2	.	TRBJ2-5	TGTGCCAGCAGCCTGAATTTTGGACAGCAAGAGACCCAGTACTTC	CASSLNFGQQETQYF
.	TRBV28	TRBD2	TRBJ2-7	TGTGCCAGCAGTTCCCGACAAAAGCGGGAACGGTACTTC	CASSSRQKRERYF
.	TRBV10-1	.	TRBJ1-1	TGCGCCAGCGGTGCCAGGGACACTGAAGCTTTCTTT	CASGARDTEAFF
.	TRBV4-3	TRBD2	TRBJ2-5	TGCGCCAGCAGCCGCGCTTGGGCGGGGGGACAAGAGACCCAGTACTTC	CASSRAWAGGQETQYF
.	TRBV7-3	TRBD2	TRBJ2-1	TGTGCCAGCAGCCCCAGTCCCTCGGGACTAAACAATGAGCAGTTCTTC	CASSPSPSGLNNEQFF
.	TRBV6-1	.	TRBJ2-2	TGTGCCAGCAGTGAATCGAGGGAGGAGCTGTTTTTT	CASSESREELFF
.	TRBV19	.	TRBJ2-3	TGTGCCAGTAGTATCGGCGGGGTACGGACAGATACGCAGTATTTT	CASSIGGVRTDTQYF
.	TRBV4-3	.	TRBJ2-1	TGCGCCAGCAGCCAATCCACTAGCAATGAGCAGTTCTTC	CASSQSTSNEQFF
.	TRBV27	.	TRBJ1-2	TGTGCCAGCAGTCCTACAGGGAAAGACTATGGCTACACCTTC	CASSPTGKDYGYTF
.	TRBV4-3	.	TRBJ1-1	TGCGCCAGCAGCCAAATCAATGTGGCAGGGGACACTGAAGCTTTCTTT	CASSQINVAGDTEAFF
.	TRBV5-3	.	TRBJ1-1	TGTGCCAGAAGCTTGACCAGGCCTGAAGCTTTCTTT	CARSLTRPEAFF
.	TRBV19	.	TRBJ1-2	TGTGCCAGTAGCCCGTCATGGGGGCAGGGACCTAACTATGGCTACACCTTC	CASSPSWGQGPNYGYTF
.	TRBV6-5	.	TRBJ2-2	TGTGCCAGCAGCCGCAGGACAGGGAGGGTGGAGGAGCTGTTTTTT	CASSRRTGRVEELFF
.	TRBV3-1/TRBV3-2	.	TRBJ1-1	TGTGCCAGCAGCCAAATCCCCTCCGGGACTGAAGCTTTCTTT	CASSQIPSGTEAFF
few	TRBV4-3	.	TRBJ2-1	TGCGCCAGCAGCCTTGGGCCCCGAACTGATGAGCAGTTCTTC	CASSLGPRTDEQFF
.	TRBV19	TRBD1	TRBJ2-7	TGTGCCAGTAGCCCGGGACAGGGTGGAGACGAGCAGTACTTC	CASSPGQGGDEQYF
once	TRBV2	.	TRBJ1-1	TGTGCCAGCAGTGACAGAGGTAGGGGCACTGAAGCTTTCTTT	CASSDRGRGTEAFF
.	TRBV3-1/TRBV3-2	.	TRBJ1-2	TGTGCCAGCGGAGGAGACATGCCCTATGGCTACACCTTC	CASGGDMPYGYTF
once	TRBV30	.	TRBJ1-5	TGTGCCTGGAGTGTTGGTACCAGGGGTCAGCCCCAGCATTTT	CAWSVGTRGQPQHF
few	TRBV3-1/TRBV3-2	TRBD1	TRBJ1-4	TGTGCCAGCAGCCAATCCGGGACAGCAGATGAAAAACTGTTTTTT	CASSQSGTADEKLFF
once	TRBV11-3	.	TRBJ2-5	TGTGCCAGCAGCTTAATGACTGACCCTGGGGAGACCCAGTACTTC	CASSLMTDPGETQYF
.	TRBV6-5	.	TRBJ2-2	TGTGCCAGCAGTTTCTTTGTGAACACCGGGGAGCTGTTTTTT	CASSFFVNTGELFF
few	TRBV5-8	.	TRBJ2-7	TGTGCCAGCAGTTTTACTCTAGCGTTTTCCTACGAGCAGTACTTC	CASSFTLAFSYEQYF
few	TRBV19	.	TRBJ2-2	TGTGCCAGTAGAGAGGCCGGGGAGCTGTTTTTT	CASREAGELFF
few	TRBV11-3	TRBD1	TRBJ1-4	TGTGCCAGCAGCTTAAGTTTTGGGACAGGCAAGAATGAAAAACTGTTTTTT	CASSLSFGTGKNEKLFF
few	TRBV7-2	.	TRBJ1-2	TGTGCCAGCAGCTTAGCTGGAACAGGGAACGGCTACACCTTC	CASSLAGTGNGYTF
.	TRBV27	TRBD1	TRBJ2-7	TGTGCCAGCAGTTTCCAGGGGGCGAGGGAGCAGTACTTC	CASSFQGAREQYF
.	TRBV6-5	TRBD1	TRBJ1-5	TGTGCCAGCAGTCGACAGGGGACCCCAAATCAGCCCCAGCATTTT	CASSRQGTPNQPQHF
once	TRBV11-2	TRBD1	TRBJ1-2	TGTGCCAGCAGCCTTGTGGGACAGCGCCTTAACTATGGCTACACCTTC	CASSLVGQRLNYGYTF
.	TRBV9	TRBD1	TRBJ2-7	TGTGCCAGCAGCGTAGGAAAGGGGGCGGCATCCGAGCAGTACTTC	CASSVGKGAASEQYF
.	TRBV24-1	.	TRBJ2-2	TGTGCCACCAGAGCCAGGGCGAACACCGGGGAGCTGTTTTTT	CATRARANTGELFF
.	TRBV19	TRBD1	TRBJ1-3	TGTGCCAGTACGGAAGGGGACAGTCGAAACACCATATATTTT	CASTEGDSRNTIYF
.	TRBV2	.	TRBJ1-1	TGTGCCAAGACCAGGGCGGAGAACACTGAAGCTTTCTTT	CAKTRAENTEAFF
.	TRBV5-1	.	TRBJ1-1	TGCGCCAGCAGCGGTCCCCCAGAGAACACTGAAGCTTTCTTT	CASSGPPENTEAFF